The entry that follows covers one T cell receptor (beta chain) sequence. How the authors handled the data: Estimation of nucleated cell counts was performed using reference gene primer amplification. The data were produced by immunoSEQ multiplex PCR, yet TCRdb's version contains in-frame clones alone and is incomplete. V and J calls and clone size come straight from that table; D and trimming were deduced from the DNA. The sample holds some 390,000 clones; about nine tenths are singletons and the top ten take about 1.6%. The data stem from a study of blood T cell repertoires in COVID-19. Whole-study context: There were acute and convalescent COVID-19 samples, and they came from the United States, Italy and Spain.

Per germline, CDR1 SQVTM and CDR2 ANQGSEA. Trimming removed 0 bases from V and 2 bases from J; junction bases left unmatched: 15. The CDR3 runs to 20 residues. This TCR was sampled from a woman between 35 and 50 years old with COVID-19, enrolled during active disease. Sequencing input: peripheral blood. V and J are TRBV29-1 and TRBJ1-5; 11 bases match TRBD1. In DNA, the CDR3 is TGCAGCGTTGAAGAGTCGACAGGACAGGGGGCGCTTGGGGGCAATCAGCCCCAGCATTTT. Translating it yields CSVEESTGQGALGGNQPQHF.